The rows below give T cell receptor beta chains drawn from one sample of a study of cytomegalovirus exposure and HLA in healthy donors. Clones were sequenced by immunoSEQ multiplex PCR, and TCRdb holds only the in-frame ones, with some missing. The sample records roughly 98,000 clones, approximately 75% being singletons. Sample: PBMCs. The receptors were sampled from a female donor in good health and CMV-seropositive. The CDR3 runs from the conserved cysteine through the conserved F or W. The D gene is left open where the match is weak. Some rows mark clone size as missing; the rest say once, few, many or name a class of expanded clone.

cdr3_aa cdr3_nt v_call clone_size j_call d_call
CASSSLAGGVTDTQYF TGTGCCAGCAGCTCACTAGCGGGAGGAGTCACAGATACGCAGTATTTT TRBV13 NA TRBJ2-3 TRBD2
CASSEFGVPSGNTIYF TGCGCCAGCAGTGAGTTCGGGGTTCCATCTGGAAACACCATATATTTT TRBV10-1 NA TRBJ1-3 NA
CASWDRYYGYTF TGTGCCAGCTGGGACAGGTACTATGGCTACACCTTC TRBV28 once TRBJ1-2 TRBD1
CASRIAESSGNTIYF TGTGCCAGCCGTATAGCAGAAAGCTCTGGAAACACCATATATTTT TRBV6-5 few TRBJ1-3 NA
CASLQGAYGYTF TGTGCCAGTCTCCAGGGGGCCTATGGCTACACCTTC TRBV19 NA TRBJ1-2 TRBD1
CAWSVQETQYF TGTGCCTGGAGTGTACAGGAGACCCAGTACTTC TRBV30 NA TRBJ2-5 NA
CASSLDRGTEAFF TGTGCTAGCAGCTTAGACAGGGGCACTGAAGCTTTCTTT TRBV7-7 NA TRBJ1-1 TRBD1
CASSSVASGREQYF TGTGCCAGCAGTTCGGTTGCTAGCGGGAGAGAGCAGTACTTC TRBV28 NA TRBJ2-7 TRBD2
CASSVGGTDEKLFF TGTGCCAGCAGCGTAGGGGGGACAGATGAAAAACTGTTTTTT TRBV9 NA TRBJ1-4 TRBD1
CASSSLGYEQYF TGTGCCAGCAGTAGCCTCGGCTACGAGCAGTACTTC TRBV25-1 NA TRBJ2-7 NA
CASSEALVAGSGTEAFF TGTGCCAGCAGTGAAGCGCTAGTAGCAGGGTCGGGCACTGAAGCTTTCTTT TRBV2 NA TRBJ1-1 NA
CASSLRDTTDTQYF TGTGCCAGCAGCCTCCGGGACACAACAGATACGCAGTATTTT TRBV7-2 NA TRBJ2-3 NA
CAISPGQSPYGYTF TGTGCCATCAGTCCAGGACAGAGTCCCTATGGCTACACCTTC TRBV10-3 NA TRBJ1-2 NA
CASAPRQGGSEQYF TGTGCCAGCGCCCCTCGGCAAGGAGGCAGCGAGCAGTACTTC TRBV2 NA TRBJ2-7 NA
CASSLWGGSKNIQYF TGTGCCAGCAGTTTGTGGGGAGGGTCCAAAAACATTCAGTACTTC TRBV28 NA TRBJ2-4 TRBD2
CASSGVNGANTEAFF TGTGCCAGCAGCGGTGTGAATGGAGCGAACACTGAAGCTTTCTTT TRBV9 NA TRBJ1-1 NA
CASSLRTGGTSDTQYF TGCGCCAGCAGCTTACGGACAGGGGGCACTTCAGATACGCAGTATTTT TRBV5-1 NA TRBJ2-3 TRBD1
CAWMSGGVGTEAFF TGTGCCTGGATGTCAGGAGGGGTGGGTACTGAAGCTTTCTTT TRBV30 NA TRBJ1-1 NA
CASSRSGTETQYF TGTGCCAGCAGTCGTAGCGGGACGGAGACCCAGTACTTC TRBV11-1 few TRBJ2-5 TRBD2
CASSLRGWPNEKLFF TGTGCCAGCAGCCTACGGGGGTGGCCAAATGAAAAACTGTTTTTT TRBV7-9 NA TRBJ1-4 NA
CASSLFPPGGGTDTQYF TGTGCCAGCAGCTTATTCCCCCCAGGGGGCGGCACAGATACGCAGTATTTT TRBV7-2 NA TRBJ2-3 TRBD1
CASSPGGSYNEQFF TGTGCTAGCAGCCCGGGGGGCTCCTACAATGAGCAGTTCTTC TRBV7-7 NA TRBJ2-1 TRBD2
CASRGVGAEQYF TGTGCCAGCAGAGGGGTAGGGGCCGAGCAGTACTTC TRBV7-6 NA TRBJ2-7 NA
CASSFVRTGINEQFF TGTGCCAGCAGCTTCGTTAGGACAGGGATCAATGAGCAGTTCTTC TRBV7-2 many TRBJ2-1 TRBD1
CASSQDLAERTDTQYF TGCGCCAGCAGCCAAGATCTAGCGGAACGCACAGATACGCAGTATTTT TRBV4-3 NA TRBJ2-3 TRBD2
CASSHRGRGTDTQYF TGTGCCAGCAGTCACAGGGGGCGCGGCACAGATACGCAGTATTTT TRBV2 NA TRBJ2-3 TRBD1
CASSLAGRGQTDTQYF TGTGCCAGCAGCTTAGCCGGCAGGGGGCAGACAGATACGCAGTATTTT TRBV7-8 NA TRBJ2-3 TRBD1
CASSPLAGGNTGELFF TGTGCCAGCAGTCCTCTAGCGGGAGGGAACACCGGGGAGCTGTTTTTT TRBV7-8 few TRBJ2-2 TRBD2
CASSTTGPYNSPLHF TGTGCCAGCAGCACGACAGGGCCCTATAATTCACCCCTCCACTTT TRBV2 NA TRBJ1-6 TRBD1
CASSQGDRASEQYF TGCGCCAGCAGCCAAGGGGACAGGGCCTCCGAGCAGTACTTC TRBV4-3 NA TRBJ2-7 TRBD1
CASSDRGTSGANVLTF TGTGCCAGCAGTGACAGGGGAACCTCTGGGGCCAACGTCCTGACTTTC TRBV6-1 NA TRBJ2-6 NA
CASRTERGVSGNTIYF TGTGCCAGCAGGACTGAACGGGGTGTCTCTGGAAACACCATATATTTT TRBV6-6 NA TRBJ1-3 NA
CASRKPQQGLLSYEQYF TGTGCCAGCAGGAAACCCCAACAGGGTCTGCTCTCCTACGAGCAGTACTTC TRBV21-1 NA TRBJ2-7 NA
CASSLEQTGELFF TGTGCCAGCAGCTTAGAACAAACCGGGGAGCTGTTTTTT TRBV11-3 NA TRBJ2-2 NA
CASSQDTLVAGSYEQYF TGTGCCAGCAGCCAAGATACATTGGTAGCGGGTTCCTACGAGCAGTACTTC TRBV14 NA TRBJ2-7 TRBD2
CASRPSGRVSYEQYF TGTGCCAGCAGACCGAGCGGGAGGGTTTCCTACGAGCAGTACTTC TRBV28 NA TRBJ2-7 TRBD2
CASRSRLAGATDTQYF TGTGCCAGCAGATCCCGACTAGCGGGGGCCACAGATACGCAGTATTTT TRBV2 NA TRBJ2-3 TRBD2
CASSLTSGGEQYF TGCGCCAGCAGCTTGACTAGCGGGGGCGAGCAGTACTTC TRBV5-1 NA TRBJ2-7 TRBD2
CASEPQGAREPQHF TGTGCCAGCGAGCCCCAGGGGGCGAGGGAGCCCCAGCATTTT TRBV28 NA TRBJ1-5 TRBD1
CASSLDGGNTGQFF TGCGCCAGCAGCTTGGACGGGGGTAATACGGGGCAGTTCTTC TRBV5-1 NA TRBJ2-1 NA
CASSAALSDTQYF TGTGCCAGCAGCGCGGCGTTATCAGATACGCAGTATTTT TRBV2 NA TRBJ2-3 NA